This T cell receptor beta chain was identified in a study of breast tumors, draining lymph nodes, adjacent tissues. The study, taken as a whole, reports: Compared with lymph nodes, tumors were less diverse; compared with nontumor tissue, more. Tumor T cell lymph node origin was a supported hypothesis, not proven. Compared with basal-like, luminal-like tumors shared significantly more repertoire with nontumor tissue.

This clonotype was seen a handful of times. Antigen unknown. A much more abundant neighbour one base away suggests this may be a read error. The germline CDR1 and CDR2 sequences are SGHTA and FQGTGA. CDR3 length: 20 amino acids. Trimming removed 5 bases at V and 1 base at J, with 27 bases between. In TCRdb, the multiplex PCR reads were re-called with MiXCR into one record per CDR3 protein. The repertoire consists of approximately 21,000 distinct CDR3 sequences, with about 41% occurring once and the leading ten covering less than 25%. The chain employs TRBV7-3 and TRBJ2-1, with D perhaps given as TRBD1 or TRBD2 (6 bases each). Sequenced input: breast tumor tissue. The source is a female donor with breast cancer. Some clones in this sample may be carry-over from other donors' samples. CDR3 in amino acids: CASSRRGAAKSGVSYNEQFF. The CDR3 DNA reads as TGTGCCAGCAGCCGGAGGGGGGCAGCCAAGTCTGGAGTTTCCTACAATGAGCAGTTCTTC.